The entry that follows covers one T cell receptor (beta chain) sequence. The junction departs from germline at one end; a sequencing error may be responsible. Sequencing used immunoSEQ multiplex PCR; TCRdb keeps in-frame clones, though not all of them. This table has about 75,000 clones, roughly 84% appearing once. The data were taken from a study of blood T cell repertoires in COVID-19. Germline V gene sequence: CDR1 SEHNR, CDR2 FQNEAQ (reference sequence). The CDR3 has 14 residues. This sequence was found in a woman between 45 and 65 years old with acute or convalescent COVID-19. This rearrangement joins TRBV7-9 to TRBJ2-7; D perhaps matches TRBD1 (5 bases). Sequenced material: peripheral blood. This CDR3 is CASSLPTDSSEQYF. In DNA, the CDR3 is TGTGCCAGCAGTTTACCGACAGACTCCTCCGAGCAGTACTTC.